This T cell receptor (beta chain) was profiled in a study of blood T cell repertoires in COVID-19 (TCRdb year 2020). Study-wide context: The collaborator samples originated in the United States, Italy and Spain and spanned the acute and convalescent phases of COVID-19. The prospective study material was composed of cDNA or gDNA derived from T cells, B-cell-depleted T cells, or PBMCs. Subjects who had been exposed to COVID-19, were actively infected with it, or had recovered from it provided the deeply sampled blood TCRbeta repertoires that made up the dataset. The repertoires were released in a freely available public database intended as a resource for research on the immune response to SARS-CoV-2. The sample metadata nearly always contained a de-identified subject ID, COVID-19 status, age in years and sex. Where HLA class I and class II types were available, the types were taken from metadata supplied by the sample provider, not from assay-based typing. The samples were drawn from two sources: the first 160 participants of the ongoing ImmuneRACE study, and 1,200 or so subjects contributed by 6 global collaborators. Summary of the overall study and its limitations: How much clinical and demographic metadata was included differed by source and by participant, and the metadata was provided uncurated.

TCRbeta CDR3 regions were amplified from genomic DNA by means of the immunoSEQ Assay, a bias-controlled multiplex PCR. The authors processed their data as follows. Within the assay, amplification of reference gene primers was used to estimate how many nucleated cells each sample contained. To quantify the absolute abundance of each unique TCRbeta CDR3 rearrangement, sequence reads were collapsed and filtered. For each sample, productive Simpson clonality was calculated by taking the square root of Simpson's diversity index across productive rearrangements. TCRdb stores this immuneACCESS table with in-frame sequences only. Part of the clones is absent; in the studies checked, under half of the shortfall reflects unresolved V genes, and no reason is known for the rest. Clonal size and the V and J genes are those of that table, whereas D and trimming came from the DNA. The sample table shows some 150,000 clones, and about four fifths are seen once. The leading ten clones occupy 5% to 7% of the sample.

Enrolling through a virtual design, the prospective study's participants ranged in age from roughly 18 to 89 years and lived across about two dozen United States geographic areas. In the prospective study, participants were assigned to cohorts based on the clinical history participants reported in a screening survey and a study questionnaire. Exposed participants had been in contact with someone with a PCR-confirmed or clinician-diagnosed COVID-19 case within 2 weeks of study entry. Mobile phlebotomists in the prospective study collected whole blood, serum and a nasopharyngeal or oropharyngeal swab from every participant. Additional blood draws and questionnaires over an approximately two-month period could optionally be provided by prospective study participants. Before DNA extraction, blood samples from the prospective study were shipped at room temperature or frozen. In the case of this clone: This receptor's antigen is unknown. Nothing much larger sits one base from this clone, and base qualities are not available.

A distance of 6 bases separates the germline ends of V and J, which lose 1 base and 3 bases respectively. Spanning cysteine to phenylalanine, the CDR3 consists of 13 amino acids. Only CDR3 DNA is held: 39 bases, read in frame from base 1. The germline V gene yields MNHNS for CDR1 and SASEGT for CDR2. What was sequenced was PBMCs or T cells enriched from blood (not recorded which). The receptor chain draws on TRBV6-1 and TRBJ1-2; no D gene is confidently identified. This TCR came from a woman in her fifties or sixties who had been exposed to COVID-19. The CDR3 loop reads CASSEGGYYGYTF. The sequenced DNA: TGTGCCAGCAGTGAAGGAGGGTACTATGGCTACACCTTC.